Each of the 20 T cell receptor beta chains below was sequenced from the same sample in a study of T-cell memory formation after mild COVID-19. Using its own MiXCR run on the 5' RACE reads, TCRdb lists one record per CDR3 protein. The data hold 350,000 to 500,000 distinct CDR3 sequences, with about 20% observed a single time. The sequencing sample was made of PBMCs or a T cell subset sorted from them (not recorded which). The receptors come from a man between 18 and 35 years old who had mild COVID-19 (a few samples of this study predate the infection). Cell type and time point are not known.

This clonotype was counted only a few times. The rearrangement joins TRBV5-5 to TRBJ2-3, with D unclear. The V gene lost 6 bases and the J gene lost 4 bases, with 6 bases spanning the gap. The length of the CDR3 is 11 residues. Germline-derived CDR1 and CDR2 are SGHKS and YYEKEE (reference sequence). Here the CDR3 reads CASKEADTQYF. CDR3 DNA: TGTGCCAGCAAGGAAGCAGATACGCAGTATTTT.

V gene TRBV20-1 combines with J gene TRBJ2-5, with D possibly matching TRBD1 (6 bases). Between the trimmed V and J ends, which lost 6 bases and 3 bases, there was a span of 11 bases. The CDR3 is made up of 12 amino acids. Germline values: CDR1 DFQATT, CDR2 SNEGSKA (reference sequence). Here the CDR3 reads CSAERQEETQYF. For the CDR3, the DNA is TGCAGTGCAGAACGACAGGAAGAGACCCAGTACTTC.

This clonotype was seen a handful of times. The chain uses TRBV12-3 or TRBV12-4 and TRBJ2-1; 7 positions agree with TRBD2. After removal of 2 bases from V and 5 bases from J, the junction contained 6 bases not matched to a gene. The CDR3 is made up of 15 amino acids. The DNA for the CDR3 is TGTGCCAGCAGTTTAACGGCTAGCGGTAACAATGAGCAGTTCTTC. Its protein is CASSLTASGNNEQFF.

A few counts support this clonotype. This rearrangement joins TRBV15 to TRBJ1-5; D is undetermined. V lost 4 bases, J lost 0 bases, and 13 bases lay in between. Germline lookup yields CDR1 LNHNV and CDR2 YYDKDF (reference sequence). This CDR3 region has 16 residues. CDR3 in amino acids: CATSTSGLSSNQPQHF. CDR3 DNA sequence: TGTGCCACCAGCACCTCAGGTTTGAGTAGCAATCAGCCCCAGCATTTT.

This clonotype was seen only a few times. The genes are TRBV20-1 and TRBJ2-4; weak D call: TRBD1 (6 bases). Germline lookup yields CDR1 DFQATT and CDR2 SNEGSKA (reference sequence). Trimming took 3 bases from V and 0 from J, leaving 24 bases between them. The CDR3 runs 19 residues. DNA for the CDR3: TGCAGTGCTAGGGGCCTCCGGGACACATCCGCGCTAGCCAAAAACATTCAGTACTTC. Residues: CSARGLRDTSALAKNIQYF.

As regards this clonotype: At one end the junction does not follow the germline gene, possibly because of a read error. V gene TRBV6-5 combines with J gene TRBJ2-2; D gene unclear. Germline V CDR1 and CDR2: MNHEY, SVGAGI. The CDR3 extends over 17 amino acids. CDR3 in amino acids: CDSSYTPRRVNTGELFF. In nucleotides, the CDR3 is TGTGACAGCAGTTACACCCCGCGCAGAGTGAACACCGGGGAGCTGTTTTTT.

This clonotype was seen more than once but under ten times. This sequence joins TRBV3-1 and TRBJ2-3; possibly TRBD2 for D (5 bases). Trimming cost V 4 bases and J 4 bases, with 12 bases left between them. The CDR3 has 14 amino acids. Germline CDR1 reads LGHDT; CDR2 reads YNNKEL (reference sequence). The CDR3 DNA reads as TGTGCCAGCAGCCGATCCGCGGAGGCAGATACGCAGTATTTT. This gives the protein CASSRSAEADTQYF.

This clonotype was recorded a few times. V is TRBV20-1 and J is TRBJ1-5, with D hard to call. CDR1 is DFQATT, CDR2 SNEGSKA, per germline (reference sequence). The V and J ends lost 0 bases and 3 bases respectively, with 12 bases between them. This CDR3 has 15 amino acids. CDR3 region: CSARDGTSSNQPQHF. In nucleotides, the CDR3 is TGCAGTGCTAGAGATGGCACTAGCTCCAATCAGCCCCAGCATTTT.

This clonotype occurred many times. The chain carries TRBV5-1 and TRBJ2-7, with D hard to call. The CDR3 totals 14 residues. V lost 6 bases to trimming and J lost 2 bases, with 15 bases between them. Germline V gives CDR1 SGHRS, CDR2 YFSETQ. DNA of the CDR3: TGCGCCAGCATTAATAGTGGGTTTCCCTACGAGCAGTACGTC. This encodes CASINSGFPYEQYV.

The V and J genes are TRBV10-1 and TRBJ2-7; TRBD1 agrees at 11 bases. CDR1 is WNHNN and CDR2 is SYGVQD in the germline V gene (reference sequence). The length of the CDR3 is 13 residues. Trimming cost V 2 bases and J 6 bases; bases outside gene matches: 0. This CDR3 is CASSEGTGGEQYV. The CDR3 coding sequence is TGCGCCAGCAGTGAGGGGACAGGGGGCGAGCAGTACGTC.

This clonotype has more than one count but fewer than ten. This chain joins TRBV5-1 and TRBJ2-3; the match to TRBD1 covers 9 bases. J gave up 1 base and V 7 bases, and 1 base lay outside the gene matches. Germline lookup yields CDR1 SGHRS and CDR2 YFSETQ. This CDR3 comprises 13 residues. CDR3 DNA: TGCGCCAGCGGGACAGGGCGCACAGATACGCAGTATTTT. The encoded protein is CASGTGRTDTQYF.

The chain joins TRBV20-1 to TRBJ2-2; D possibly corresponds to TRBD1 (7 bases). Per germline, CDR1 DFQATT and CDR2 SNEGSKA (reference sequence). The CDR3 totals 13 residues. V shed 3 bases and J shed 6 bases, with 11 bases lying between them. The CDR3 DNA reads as TGCAGTGCTAGCAGGGGGGTCGCCGGGGAGCTGTTTTTT. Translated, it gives CSASRGVAGELFF.

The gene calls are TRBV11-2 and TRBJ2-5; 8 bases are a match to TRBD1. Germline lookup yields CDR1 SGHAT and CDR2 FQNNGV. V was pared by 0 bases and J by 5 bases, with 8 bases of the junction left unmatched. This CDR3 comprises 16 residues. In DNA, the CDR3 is TGTGCCAGCAGCTTAGATACGCGACAGGGGTCGGAGACCCAGTACTTC. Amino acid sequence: CASSLDTRQGSETQYF. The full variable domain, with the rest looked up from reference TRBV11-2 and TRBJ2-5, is EAGVAQSPRYKIIEKRQSVAFWCNPISGHATLYWYQQILGQGPKLLIQFQNNGVVDDSQLPKDRFSAERLKGVDSTLKIQPAKLEDSAVYLCASSLDTRQGSETQYFGPGTRLLVL.

The CDR3 DNA reads TGCAGTGCTAGATATGGGGGGACGGGTAAGCCCCAGCATTTT. This gives the protein CSARYGGTGKPQHF. The chain uses TRBV20-1 and TRBJ1-5, with a possible D match to TRBD1 (5 bases). The CDR3 is 14 amino acids. Germline values: CDR1 DFQATT, CDR2 SNEGSKA (reference sequence). Trimming shortened V by 2 bases and J by 8 bases, and 16 bases separated the two germline ends.

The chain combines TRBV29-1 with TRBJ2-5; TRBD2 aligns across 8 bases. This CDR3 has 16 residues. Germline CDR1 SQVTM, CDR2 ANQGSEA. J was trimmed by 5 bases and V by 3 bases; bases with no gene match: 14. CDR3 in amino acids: CSVEMAGGLTWETQYF. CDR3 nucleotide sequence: TGCAGCGTTGAGATGGCGGGGGGACTTACCTGGGAGACCCAGTACTTC. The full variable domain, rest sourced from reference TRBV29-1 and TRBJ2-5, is SAVISQKPSRDICQRGTSLTIQCQVDSQVTMMFWYRQQPGQSLTLIATANQGSEATYESGFVIDKFPISRPNLTFSTLTVSNMSPEDSSIYLCSVEMAGGLTWETQYFGPGTRLLVL.

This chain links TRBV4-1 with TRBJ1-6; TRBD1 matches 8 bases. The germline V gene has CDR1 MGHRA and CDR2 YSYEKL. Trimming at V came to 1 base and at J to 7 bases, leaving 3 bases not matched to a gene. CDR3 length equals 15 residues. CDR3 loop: CASSQADRENSPLHF. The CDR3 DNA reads TGCGCCAGCAGCCAAGCGGACAGGGAGAATTCACCCCTCCACTTT.

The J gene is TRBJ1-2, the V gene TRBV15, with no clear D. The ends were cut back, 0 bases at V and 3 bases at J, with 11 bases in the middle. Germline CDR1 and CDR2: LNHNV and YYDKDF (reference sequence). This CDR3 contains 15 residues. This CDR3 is CATSRDGQPHYGYTF. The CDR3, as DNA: TGTGCCACCAGCAGAGATGGCCAGCCCCACTATGGCTACACCTTC.

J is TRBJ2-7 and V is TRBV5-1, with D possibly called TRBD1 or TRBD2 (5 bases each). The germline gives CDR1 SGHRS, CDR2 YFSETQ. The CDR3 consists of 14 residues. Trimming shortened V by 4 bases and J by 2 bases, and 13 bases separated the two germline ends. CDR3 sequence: CASSPRGSPYEQYF. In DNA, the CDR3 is TGCGCCAGCAGCCCTCGGGGCAGCCCCTACGAGCAGTACTTC.

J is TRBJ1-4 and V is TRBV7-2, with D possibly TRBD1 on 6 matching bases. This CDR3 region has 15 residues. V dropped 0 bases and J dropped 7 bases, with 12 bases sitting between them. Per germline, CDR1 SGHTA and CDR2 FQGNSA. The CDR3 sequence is CASSLAKGVSEKLFF. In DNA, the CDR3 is TGTGCCAGCAGCTTAGCGAAGGGGGTTAGTGAAAAACTGTTTTTT.

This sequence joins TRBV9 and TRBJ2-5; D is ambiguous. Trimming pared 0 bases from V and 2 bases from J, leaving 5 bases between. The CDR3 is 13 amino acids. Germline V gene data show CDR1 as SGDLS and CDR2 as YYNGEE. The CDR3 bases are TGTGCCAGCAGCGTAGGCAGGCAAGAGACCCAGTACTTC. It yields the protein CASSVGRQETQYF.